This is a list of T cell receptor beta chains from one sample in a study of beta chain features in type 1 diabetes. Method: immunoSEQ multiplex PCR; TCRdb's copy keeps in-frame clones and lacks some. The repertoire includes 250,000 or so clones, less than 35% of them detected once, and 3.5% to 4% sits in the top ten. Sequenced sample: central memory CD4+ T cells from blood. The receptors were sampled from a man aged 25-40 years in good health. Both conserved end residues are part of each CDR3. The order of the fields is V gene, J gene, D gene, clone size, CDR3 protein, CDR3 DNA. D genes are given only for firm matches. Size values are once, few and many counts, or a class for expanded clones, and some rows have none.

TRBV5-1,TRBJ2-2,TRBD1,.,CASRRDRANTGELFF,TGCGCCAGCAGAAGGGACAGGGCGAACACCGGGGAGCTGTTTTTT
TRBV6-5,TRBJ2-7,.,.,CASSYRGTATEQYF,TGTGCCAGCAGTTACAGGGGGACGGCTACCGAGCAGTACTTC
TRBV7-6,TRBJ2-7,.,.,CASKTSEGPYEQYF,TGTGCCAGCAAAACCTCAGAGGGACCCTACGAGCAGTACTTC
TRBV7-2,TRBJ2-3,TRBD2,.,CASSYRLAGGADTQYF,TGTGCCAGCAGCTACCGACTAGCGGGAGGGGCAGATACGCAGTATTTT
TRBV4-3,TRBJ2-1,.,.,CASSQMGNLIDEQFF,TGCGCCAGCAGCCAGATGGGGAACTTAATAGATGAGCAGTTCTTC
TRBV10-1,TRBJ2-3,.,few,CASSDSLTDTQYF,TGCGCCAGCAGTGACTCGTTGACAGATACGCAGTATTTT
TRBV5-1,TRBJ1-2,.,few,CASSLMDQFAYTF,TGCGCCAGCAGCTTGATGGACCAATTTGCCTACACCTTC
TRBV6-6,TRBJ1-4,TRBD1,.,CASSLRQGAAEKLFF,TGTGCCAGCAGCCTACGCCAGGGGGCTGCAGAAAAACTGTTTTTT
TRBV28,TRBJ2-1,.,many,CASSSRGGGYNEQFF,TGTGCCAGCAGTTCCAGGGGGGGAGGCTACAATGAGCAGTTCTTC
TRBV5-4,TRBJ2-7,.,.,CASSLDPAAYEQYF,TGTGCCAGCAGCTTGGATCCAGCGGCCTACGAGCAGTACTTC
TRBV5-6,TRBJ2-5,.,.,CASSLAPSSGETQYF,TGTGCCAGCAGCTTGGCTCCCTCCTCAGGGGAGACCCAGTACTTC
TRBV7-2,TRBJ2-7,TRBD2,.,CASSLEASGEQYF,TGTGCCAGCAGCTTAGAAGCTAGCGGGGAGCAGTACTTC
TRBV30,TRBJ2-7,TRBD1,.,CAWGQGVPYEQYF,TGTGCCTGGGGACAGGGGGTACCCTACGAGCAGTACTTC
TRBV7-2,TRBJ2-7,TRBD2,few,CASSSSPSGSGYEQYF,TGTGCCAGCAGCTCCTCACCTAGCGGGAGTGGCTACGAGCAGTACTTC
TRBV2,TRBJ2-7,.,few,CASSEGAALGSYEQYF,TGTGCCAGCAGTGAAGGAGCGGCCCTGGGGAGCTACGAGCAGTACTTC
TRBV7-2,TRBJ2-7,TRBD2,.,CASSHGSGGEQYF,TGTGCCAGCAGCCACGGCAGCGGGGGCGAGCAGTACTTC
TRBV6-5,TRBJ1-5,TRBD1,few,CASSTHRGGGQPQHF,TGTGCCAGCAGTACACACAGGGGAGGGGGTCAGCCCCAGCATTTT
TRBV25-1,TRBJ2-2,TRBD2,.,CASSGLAGGTGELFF,TGTGCCAGCAGTGGGCTAGCGGGAGGAACCGGGGAGCTGTTTTTT
TRBV13,TRBJ2-5,TRBD1,few,CASSLISDRAETQYF,TGTGCCAGCAGCTTGATATCGGACAGGGCAGAGACCCAGTACTTC
TRBV5-4,TRBJ2-5,TRBD1,.,CASSLAVTGVKTQYF,TGTGCCAGCAGCTTGGCTGTGACAGGGGTCAAGACCCAGTACTTC
TRBV30,TRBJ2-1,.,once,CAWSVLGGEQFF,TGTGCCTGGAGTGTACTGGGCGGTGAGCAGTTCTTC
TRBV29-1,TRBJ2-7,.,.,CSGRDTSYEQYF,TGCAGCGGCCGGGACACCTCCTACGAGCAGTACTTC
TRBV5-1,TRBJ2-3,.,.,CASSLGLRTDTQYF,TGCGCCAGCAGCTTAGGGCTCCGCACAGATACGCAGTATTTT
TRBV6-6,TRBJ2-7,.,.,CAVLSGLTYEQYF,TGTGCCGTCCTGTCGGGTCTTACCTACGAGCAGTACTTC
TRBV29-1,TRBJ2-3,.,.,CSVDARSSGTQYF,TGCAGCGTTGACGCCCGGTCCAGCGGTACGCAGTATTTT
TRBV2,TRBJ2-7,.,few,CASSEYGEQYF,TGTGCCAGCAGTGAATACGGCGAGCAGTACTTC
TRBV30,TRBJ2-7,TRBD2,few,CAWSLKTSGRAEQYF,TGTGCCTGGAGTCTTAAGACTAGCGGGAGGGCCGAGCAGTACTTC
TRBV20-1,TRBJ2-5,.,.,CSARDARTQYF,TGCAGTGCTAGAGACGCAAGGACCCAGTACTTC
TRBV4-3,TRBJ2-5,TRBD1,.,CASSQEPHRGQTQYF,TGCGCCAGCAGCCAAGAACCACACAGGGGTCAGACCCAGTACTTC
TRBV19,TRBJ1-1,.,few,CASSLGMEGQSFF,TGTGCCAGTAGTCTGGGGATGGAGGGCCAGAGTTTCTTT
TRBV29-1,TRBJ1-2,TRBD1,.,CSVGGQGDYGYTF,TGCAGCGTTGGGGGACAGGGAGACTATGGCTACACCTTC
TRBV29-1,TRBJ2-3,.,once,CSSTGEGDTQYF,TGCAGCTCCACCGGGGAAGGGGATACGCAGTATTTT
TRBV29-1,TRBJ2-1,TRBD2,few,CSVEAGEWRNEQFF,TGCAGCGTTGAGGCGGGGGAATGGAGAAATGAGCAGTTCTTC
TRBV6-6,TRBJ2-1,TRBD2,.,CASSYVASGENEQFF,TGTGCCAGCAGTTACGTGGCTAGCGGAGAGAATGAGCAGTTCTTC
TRBV7-9,TRBJ2-6,.,few,CASSQGRGSGANVLTF,TGTGCCAGCAGCCAAGGACGGGGATCTGGGGCCAACGTCCTGACTTTC
TRBV9,TRBJ2-1,TRBD2,.,CASSVRAGENTEQFF,TGTGCCAGCAGCGTCCGTGCGGGAGAAAATACTGAGCAGTTCTTC
TRBV30,TRBJ2-3,.,few,CAWSGGVETDTQYF,TGTGCCTGGAGTGGAGGAGTGGAGACAGATACGCAGTATTTT
TRBV30,TRBJ1-5,.,.,CAWSDGGGQPQHF,TGTGCCTGGAGTGACGGCGGGGGGCAGCCCCAGCATTTT